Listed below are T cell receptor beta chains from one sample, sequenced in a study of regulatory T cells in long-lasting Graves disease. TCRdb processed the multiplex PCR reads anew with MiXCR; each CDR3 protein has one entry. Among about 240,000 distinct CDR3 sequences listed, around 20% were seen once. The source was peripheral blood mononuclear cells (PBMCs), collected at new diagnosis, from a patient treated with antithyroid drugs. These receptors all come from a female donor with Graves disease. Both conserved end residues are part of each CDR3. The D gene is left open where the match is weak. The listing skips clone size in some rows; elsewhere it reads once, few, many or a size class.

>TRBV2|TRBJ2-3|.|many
TGTGCCAGCAGTGAATTTGGCCCCACAGATACGCAGTATTTT
CASSEFGPTDTQYF
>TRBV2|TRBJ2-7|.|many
TGTGCCAGCAGTAAGGACAGCTCCTACGAGCAGTACTTC
CASSKDSSYEQYF
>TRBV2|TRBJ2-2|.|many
TGTGCCAGCAGGTACACCGGGGAGCTGTTTTTT
CASRYTGELFF
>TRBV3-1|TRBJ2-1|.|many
TGTGCCAGCAGCCCCCAAACCGGACGGCGGGGTGAGCAGTTCTTC
CASSPQTGRRGEQFF
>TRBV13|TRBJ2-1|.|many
TGTGCCAGCAGCTTATACAGTTGGGGGAAAGATGAGCAGTTCTTC
CASSLYSWGKDEQFF
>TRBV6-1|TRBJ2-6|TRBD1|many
TGTGCCAGCAGAAGACAGGGTCCCGGGGCCAACGTCCTGACTTTC
CASRRQGPGANVLTF
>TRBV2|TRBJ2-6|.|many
TGTGCCAGCACCTCGGAATTTTACTCTGGGGCCAACGTCCTGACTTTC
CASTSEFYSGANVLTF
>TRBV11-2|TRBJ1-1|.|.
TGCGCCAGCAGCCAAGAATGGACCACTGAAGCTTTCTTT
CASSQEWTTEAFF
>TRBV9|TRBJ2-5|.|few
TGTGCCAGCAGCGCCAGGGACAATGCAGAGACCCAGTACTTC
CASSARDNAETQYF
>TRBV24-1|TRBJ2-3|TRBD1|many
TGTGCCACCAGTGACAGGACAGGGGTCGTGGATACGCAGTATTTT
CATSDRTGVVDTQYF
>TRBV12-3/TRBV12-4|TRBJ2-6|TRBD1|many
TGTGCCAGCAGAGACCGACAGGGGGCCTGGACGAGTGGGGCCAACGTCCTGACTTTC
CASRDRQGAWTSGANVLTF
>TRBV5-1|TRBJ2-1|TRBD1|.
TGCGCCGGCAGCCAAGATACAGGGGTTGAGCAGTTCTTC
CAGSQDTGVEQFF
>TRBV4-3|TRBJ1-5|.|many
TGCGCCAGCAGCCAAGAGCCAAGGCAGCCCCAGCATTTT
CASSQEPRQPQHF
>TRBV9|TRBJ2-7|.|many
TGTGCCAGCAGCGTAGGAGGTAGCGTGGGCTACGAGCAGTACTTC
CASSVGGSVGYEQYF
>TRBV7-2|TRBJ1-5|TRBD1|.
TGTGCCAGCAGCTTAGGACAGGGATTTCAGCCCCAGCATTTT
CASSLGQGFQPQHF
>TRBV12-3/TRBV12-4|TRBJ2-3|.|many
TGTGCCAGCAGTTTTTCGGACCCAAGCACAGATACGCAGTATTTT
CASSFSDPSTDTQYF
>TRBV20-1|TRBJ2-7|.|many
TGCAGTGCCAGCCACAGGACCTACGAGCAGTACTTC
CSASHRTYEQYF
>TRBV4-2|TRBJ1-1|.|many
TGTGCCAGCAGCCAAGATTGGGGGGGACAATACACTGAAGCTTTCTTT
CASSQDWGGQYTEAFF
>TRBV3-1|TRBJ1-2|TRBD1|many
TGTGCCAGCAGCCGGACAGGGTTTGGCTACACCTTC
CASSRTGFGYTF
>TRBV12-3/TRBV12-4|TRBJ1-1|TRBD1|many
TGTGCCAGCTCGGACAGGGTGAACACTGAAGCTTTCTTT
CASSDRVNTEAFF
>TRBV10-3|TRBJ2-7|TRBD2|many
TGTGCCATCAGTCGTACCAGCGGGGTTATAAACTACGAGCAGTACTTC
CAISRTSGVINYEQYF
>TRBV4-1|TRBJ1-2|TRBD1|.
TGCGCCAGCAACGAATTTCCGGGACAGGGATTGGGTGGCTACACCTTC
CASNEFPGQGLGGYTF
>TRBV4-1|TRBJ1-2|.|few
TGCGCCAGCAGCCAAGATTCAGGGAGGGGGGGCTACACCTTC
CASSQDSGRGGYTF
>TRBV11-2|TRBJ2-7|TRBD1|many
TGTGCCAGCAGCCAGATGGCAGGGGGATCCTACGAGCAGTACTTC
CASSQMAGGSYEQYF
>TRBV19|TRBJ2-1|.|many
TGTGCCAGTAATGGAGGGGTTTACAATGAGCAGTTCTTC
CASNGGVYNEQFF
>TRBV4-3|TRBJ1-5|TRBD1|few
TGCGCCAGCAGCCAAGGGTACAGACAGGGTGCAAATCAGCCCCAGCATTTT
CASSQGYRQGANQPQHF
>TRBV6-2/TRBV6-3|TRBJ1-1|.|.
TGTGCCAGCAGTTACCCAGGGGAATTGACTGAAGCTTTCTTT
CASSYPGELTEAFF
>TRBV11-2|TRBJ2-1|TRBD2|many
TGTGCCAGCAGCAGGAGCGGGGGGGCCTACAATGAGCAGTTCTTC
CASSRSGGAYNEQFF
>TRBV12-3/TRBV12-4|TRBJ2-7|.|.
TGTGCCAGCAGTTTTTGGGGACGCTACGAGCAGTACTTC
CASSFWGRYEQYF
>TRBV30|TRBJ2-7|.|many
TGTGCCTGGGAAGGGCCACCCGGGAACGAGCAGTACTTC
CAWEGPPGNEQYF
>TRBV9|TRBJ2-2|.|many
TGTGCCAGCAGCGTAGCAGGGCGGGGGGAGCTGTTTTTT
CASSVAGRGELFF
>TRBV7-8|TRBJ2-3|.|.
TGTGCCAGCAGCCGCCTCTCCAGCACAGATACGCAGTATTTT
CASSRLSSTDTQYF
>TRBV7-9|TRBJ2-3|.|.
TGTGCCAGCAGCACCCGACGGGGAAACACAGATACGCAGTATTTT
CASSTRRGNTDTQYF
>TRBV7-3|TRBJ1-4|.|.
TGTGCCAGCAGCCTTGGCCCAGACGAAAAACTGTTTTTT
CASSLGPDEKLFF
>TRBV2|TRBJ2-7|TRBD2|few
TGTGCCAGCAGGTCCGGGACTAGCGGGAGTTACGAGCAGTACTTC
CASRSGTSGSYEQYF
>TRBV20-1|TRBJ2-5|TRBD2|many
TGCAGTGCTAGAGATAGGACGGCTAGCGGTCAAGAGACCCAGTACTTC
CSARDRTASGQETQYF
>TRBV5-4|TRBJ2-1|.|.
TGTGCCAGCAGCTCGTTTCGACAGGACCTAGGGAATGAGCAGTTCTTC
CASSSFRQDLGNEQFF
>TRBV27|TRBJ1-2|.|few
TGTGCCAGCAGCCTCGGGACACCCCTTGTCTATGACTACACCTTC
CASSLGTPLVYDYTF
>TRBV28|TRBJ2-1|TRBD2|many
TGTGCCAGCAGTTCGATTAGCGGGGGGGTTCGTGAGCAGTTCTTC
CASSSISGGVREQFF
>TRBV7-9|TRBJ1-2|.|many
TGTGCCAGCAGCTTAGTAGGGAGTATGCGTCTTGGCTACACCTTC
CASSLVGSMRLGYTF
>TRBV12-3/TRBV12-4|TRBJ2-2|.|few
TGTGCCAGCGCCCTTAAGGGGACCGGGGAGCTGTTTTTT
CASALKGTGELFF
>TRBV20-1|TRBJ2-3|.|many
TGCAGTGCTAGAGATGGACAGATGAGAGGCACAGATACGCAGTATTTT
CSARDGQMRGTDTQYF
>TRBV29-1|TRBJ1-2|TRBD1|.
TGCAGCGCCAGACAGGGGTCCTATGGCTACACCTTC
CSARQGSYGYTF
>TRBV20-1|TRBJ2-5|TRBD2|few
TGCAGTGCTAGGGCGGGACTAAATATCGAGACCCAGTACTTC
CSARAGLNIETQYF
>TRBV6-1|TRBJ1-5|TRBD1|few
TGTGCCAGCGGTCGACAGGGGACGAATCAGCCCCAGCATTTT
CASGRQGTNQPQHF
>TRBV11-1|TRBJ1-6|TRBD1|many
TGTGCCAGCAGCTTAGCAGGGGGCGGACCCCTCCACTTT
CASSLAGGGPLHF
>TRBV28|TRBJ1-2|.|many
TGTGCCAGCACCCCTCCAGGGGTTTTTGGCTACACCTTC
CASTPPGVFGYTF
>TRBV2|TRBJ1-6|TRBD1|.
TGTGACAGCAGACCCGGGACAGGCTATAATTCACCCCTCCACTTT
CDSRPGTGYNSPLHF
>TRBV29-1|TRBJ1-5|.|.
TGCAGCGTTGGAGGGGGGAGGGCCGGCGCAGATACGCAGCATTTT
CSVGGGRAGADTQHF
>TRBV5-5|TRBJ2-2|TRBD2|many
TGTGCCAGCAGCTTGGTCGCTAGCGGGGGCGCCGGGGAGCTGTTTTTT
CASSLVASGGAGELFF